This is a list of T cell receptor beta chains from one sample in a study of cytomegalovirus exposure and HLA in healthy donors. Clones were read by immunoSEQ multiplex PCR, and TCRdb kept only the in-frame ones, dropping some. The sample has about 160,000 clones, around 72% seen once. The specimen sequenced was PBMCs. The receptor source for this set is a man aged 35-49 years in good health and CMV-seropositive. Both conserved end residues are part of each CDR3. A D gene is named only where the DNA matches it firmly. Clone sizes are given selectively: once, few, many, or a class where the clone is expanded.

J	V	D	size	CDR3	DNA
TRBJ2-1	TRBV15	-	-	CATSREGPINEQFF	TGTGCCACCAGCAGAGAGGGGCCCATCAATGAGCAGTTCTTC
TRBJ1-3	TRBV9	TRBD1	-	CASSRRTGEGNTIYF	TGTGCCAGCAGCCGTAGGACAGGGGAGGGAAACACCATATATTTT
TRBJ1-1	TRBV27	-	-	CASSLLGQDYEAFF	TGTGCCAGCAGTTTATTGGGACAAGATTATGAAGCTTTCTTT
TRBJ1-1	TRBV7-9	TRBD1	few	CASSLTGTNTEAFF	TGTGCCAGCAGTTTGACAGGGACGAACACTGAAGCTTTCTTT
TRBJ1-6	TRBV14	-	-	CASSQARGAFYNSPLHF	TGTGCCAGCAGCCAAGCAAGGGGCGCGTTTTATAATTCACCCCTCCACTTT
TRBJ1-3	TRBV6-1	-	-	CASSEWGGRNTIYF	TGTGCCAGCAGTGAATGGGGCGGGAGAAACACCATATATTTT
TRBJ1-6	TRBV6-6	TRBD1	-	CASRRDRGLNSPLHF	TGTGCCAGCAGGCGGGACAGGGGGTTAAATTCACCCCTCCACTTT
TRBJ1-1	TRBV7-8	TRBD1	-	CASSSGTGGGTEAFF	TGTGCCAGCAGCTCCGGGACAGGGGGCGGGACTGAAGCTTTCTTT
TRBJ1-5	TRBV4-2	TRBD1	-	CASSPQDRNNQPQHF	TGTGCCAGCAGCCCTCAGGACAGGAACAATCAGCCCCAGCATTTT
TRBJ2-3	TRBV2	TRBD1	few	CASTWTGGADTQYF	TGTGCCAGCACCTGGACAGGGGGCGCAGATACGCAGTATTTT
TRBJ1-1	TRBV4-3	-	-	CASSQAGTEAFF	TGCGCCAGCAGCCAGGCAGGCACTGAAGCTTTCTTT
TRBJ2-3	TRBV6-6	TRBD2	-	CASTVPPGGETDTQYF	TGTGCCAGCACCGTCCCCCCGGGGGGTGAAACAGATACGCAGTATTTT
TRBJ2-7	TRBV10-3	TRBD2	once	CAIKDSGSSYEQYF	TGTGCCATCAAGGACAGCGGGAGCTCCTACGAGCAGTACTTC
TRBJ2-1	TRBV4-1	-	once	CASSQDSYNEQFF	TGCGCCAGCAGCCAAGACAGCTACAATGAGCAGTTCTTC
TRBJ1-2	TRBV2	-	-	CASSEGGGRGFYGYTF	TGTGCCAGCAGTGAAGGGGGGGGTAGGGGCTTCTATGGCTACACCTTC
TRBJ1-1	TRBV5-6	-	-	CASSPGRGNTEAFF	TGTGCCAGCAGCCCAGGGAGGGGGAACACTGAAGCTTTCTTT
TRBJ1-1	TRBV6-5	-	-	CASSNQGPGTEAFF	TGTGCCAGCAGTAACCAGGGGCCGGGCACTGAAGCTTTCTTT
TRBJ2-1	TRBV5-4	-	few	CASSSDNTAYNEQFF	TGTGCCAGCAGCTCCGACAACACCGCCTACAATGAGCAGTTCTTC
TRBJ2-7	TRBV9	TRBD2	once	CASSVVRDYSYEQYF	TGTGCCAGCAGCGTAGTTCGGGACTACTCCTACGAGCAGTACTTC
TRBJ1-3	TRBV30	-	few	CALSPGNGNTIYF	TGTGCCCTCTCTCCAGGGAACGGAAACACCATATATTTT
TRBJ2-1	TRBV13	TRBD1	-	CASSPPRGRRNEQFF	TGTGCCAGCAGCCCACCCAGGGGGCGGCGCAATGAGCAGTTCTTC
TRBJ2-7	TRBV18	TRBD1	-	CASSPFFRGNYEQYF	TGTGCCAGCTCACCGTTCTTCAGGGGGAACTACGAGCAGTACTTC
TRBJ2-2	TRBV9	-	-	CASSSWTVTGELFF	TGTGCCAGCAGCTCCTGGACAGTCACCGGGGAGCTGTTTTTT
TRBJ1-2	TRBV7-8	TRBD1	-	CASGFRDRPNYGYTF	TGTGCCAGCGGTTTTAGGGACAGGCCTAACTATGGCTACACCTTC
TRBJ2-7	TRBV30	-	-	CAWSPGYEQYF	TGTGCCTGGAGCCCAGGGTACGAGCAGTACTTC
TRBJ2-3	TRBV7-3	-	-	CASSPTAELTDTQYF	TGTGCCAGCAGCCCCACAGCGGAGCTTACAGATACGCAGTATTTT
TRBJ2-7	TRBV6-1	TRBD2	few	CASSEAASGGVGEQYF	TGTGCCAGCAGTGAAGCTGCTAGCGGGGGAGTAGGCGAGCAGTACTTC
TRBJ2-3	TRBV30	-	-	CAWSDLQIGTQYF	TGTGCCTGGAGTGACTTACAGATCGGTACGCAGTATTTT
TRBJ1-5	TRBV7-6	-	-	CASSLAEGSNQPQHF	TGTGCCAGCAGCTTAGCGGAGGGTAGCAATCAGCCCCAGCATTTT
TRBJ2-5	TRBV10-3	TRBD2	-	CAISTSGGDVQETQYF	TGTGCCATCAGCACCTCGGGAGGGGACGTACAAGAGACCCAGTACTTC
TRBJ1-6	TRBV6-1	-	-	CASSDRVNSPLHF	TGTGCCAGCAGTGATCGGGTTAATTCACCCCTCCACTTT
TRBJ1-1	TRBV6-1	-	-	CASSSSGGQNTEAFF	TGTGCCAGCAGTAGTAGCGGGGGACAGAACACTGAAGCTTTCTTT
TRBJ1-2	TRBV4-1	TRBD1	-	CASSQEVAGGDYGYTF	TGCGCCAGCAGCCAAGAGGTGGCAGGGGGCGACTATGGCTACACCTTC
TRBJ2-7	TRBV6-1	TRBD1	once	CASRDRGSYEQYF	TGTGCCAGCAGGGACAGGGGGTCTTACGAGCAGTACTTC
TRBJ1-6	TRBV5-6	-	-	CASSLVRGGGLRSPLHF	TGTGCCAGCAGCTTGGTAAGGGGGGGTGGTTTACGTTCACCCCTCCACTTT
TRBJ2-2	TRBV15	-	-	CATSRDHGLTGELFF	TGTGCCACCAGCAGAGATCACGGACTCACCGGGGAGCTGTTTTTT
TRBJ2-1	TRBV5-1	TRBD2	-	CASSLGGGVNNEQFF	TGCGCCAGCAGCTTGGGCGGGGGGGTAAACAATGAGCAGTTCTTC
TRBJ1-5	TRBV19	-	once	CASSIRGNQPQHF	TGTGCCAGTAGTATACGGGGCAATCAGCCCCAGCATTTT
TRBJ2-3	TRBV5-1	TRBD2	-	CASSSLLADSTDTQYF	TGCGCCAGCAGCTCCCTACTAGCGGATAGCACAGATACGCAGTATTTT
TRBJ2-3	TRBV29-1	-	-	CSVGLTDTQYF	TGCAGCGTTGGGCTCACGGATACGCAGTATTTT
TRBJ2-7	TRBV6-6	-	few	CASSSHGGTYEQYF	TGTGCCAGCAGTTCCCACGGGGGAACCTACGAGCAGTACTTC
TRBJ1-1	TRBV27	-	-	CASSKGLNTEAFF	TGTGCCAGCAGTAAGGGGCTAAACACTGAAGCTTTCTTT
TRBJ2-5	TRBV15	-	-	CATGLVRSETQYF	TGTGCCACGGGTCTAGTCCGTTCTGAGACCCAGTACTTC
TRBJ2-2	TRBV5-1	-	-	CASSWSQGGELFF	TGCGCCAGCAGTTGGAGCCAAGGCGGGGAGCTGTTTTTT
TRBJ1-4	TRBV5-1	-	-	CASSLVPRGDEKLFF	TGCGCCAGCAGCTTGGTTCCCCGCGGGGATGAAAAACTGTTTTTT
TRBJ2-2	TRBV4-3	-	-	CASSPRSSDTGELFF	TGCGCCAGCAGTCCAAGGAGTTCGGATACCGGGGAGCTGTTTTTT
TRBJ2-1	TRBV5-1	TRBD1	-	CASSLAGQGYNEQFF	TGCGCCAGCAGCTTGGCGGGACAGGGCTACAATGAGCAGTTCTTC
TRBJ2-5	TRBV7-9	-	-	CASSQGTRRKETQYF	TGTGCCAGCAGCCAAGGGACAAGGCGAAAAGAGACCCAGTACTTC
TRBJ1-2	TRBV4-3	-	-	CASSQDEGGARGYTF	TGCGCCAGCAGCCAAGATGAGGGGGGGGCCAGGGGCTACACCTTC
TRBJ1-3	TRBV27	-	few	CASSPRDRSSGNTIYF	TGTGCCAGCAGTCCGCGGGACCGTAGCTCTGGAAACACCATATATTTT
TRBJ1-1	TRBV19	-	-	CASSEMNTEAFF	TGTGCCAGTAGTGAGATGAACACTGAAGCTTTCTTT
TRBJ1-1	TRBV7-3	TRBD1	-	CASSSTGMNTEAFF	TGTGCCAGCAGCTCGACAGGGATGAACACTGAAGCTTTCTTT
TRBJ1-6	TRBV7-2	TRBD1	-	CASSSGGTGARSPLHF	TGTGCCAGCAGCTCAGGAGGGACAGGGGCACGGTCACCCCTCCACTTT
TRBJ2-7	TRBV7-9	TRBD1	-	CASIELGTGSSYEQYF	TGTGCCAGCATCGAACTCGGGACAGGGAGCTCCTACGAGCAGTACTTC
TRBJ2-2	TRBV10-3	-	-	CAIGDSNTGELFF	TGTGCCATAGGGGACTCAAACACCGGGGAGCTGTTTTTT